The rows below give T cell receptor beta chains drawn from one sample of a study of beta chain features in type 1 diabetes. Some clones are missing from TCRdb's copy, which holds only in-frame ones; the method was immunoSEQ multiplex PCR. The sample has 900,000 or so clones; roughly 15% are singletons. The source material was naive CD4+ T cells from blood. The receptors derive from a woman aged 18-35 years in good health. The CDR3 runs from the conserved cysteine through the conserved F or W. Each record gives: V gene, D gene, clone size, J gene, CDR3 DNA, CDR3 protein. The D gene is left open where the match is weak. The listing skips clone size in some rows; elsewhere it reads once, few, many or a size class.

TRBV7-9,.,few,TRBJ2-5,TGTGCCAGCAGCCCGGGTCGGGGGACCCAAGAGACCCAGTACTTC,CASSPGRGTQETQYF
TRBV4-3,.,once,TRBJ2-5,TGCGCCAGCAGCCAAGGTTCCGGGGGCGAGACCCAGTACTTC,CASSQGSGGETQYF
TRBV13,TRBD2,few,TRBJ2-5,TGTGCCAGCAGCCTAAGGCCCCCGAGCAGGGACCGGGAGGGTAAAGAGACCCAGTACTTC,CASSLRPPSRDREGKETQYF
TRBV11-2,.,few,TRBJ1-4,TGTGCCAGCAGCACCCAAGCAACTAATGAAAAACTGTTTTTT,CASSTQATNEKLFF
TRBV7-2,TRBD2,.,TRBJ2-1,TGTGCCAGCAGCTTAGCACGAGGACTAGCGGGACGGTACAATGAGCAGTTCTTC,CASSLARGLAGRYNEQFF
TRBV4-2,.,.,TRBJ2-2,TGTGCCAGCAGCGCCGGGACACTTAACACCGGGGAGCTGTTTTTT,CASSAGTLNTGELFF
TRBV15,.,.,TRBJ2-1,TGTGCCACCAGCAGAGACCGTAGCGATACTGAGCAGTTCTTC,CATSRDRSDTEQFF
TRBV5-1,.,.,TRBJ2-2,TGCGCCAGCAGCTTTTTAGTGGGCGGGGAGCTGTTTTTT,CASSFLVGGELFF
TRBV4-3,.,.,TRBJ2-3,TGCGCCAGCAGCCAAGAAGTTGGTGCGCAGTATTTT,CASSQEVGAQYF
TRBV6-5,TRBD2,.,TRBJ2-7,TGTGCCAGCAGGGCACTAGCGGGGATGTACGAGCAGTACTTC,CASRALAGMYEQYF
TRBV2,TRBD2,.,TRBJ2-3,TGTGCCAGCAGCCCGACTAGCGGCTACACAGATACGCAGTATTTT,CASSPTSGYTDTQYF
TRBV7-2,.,once,TRBJ1-1,TGTGCCAGCAGCTTAGCGGGGGCCTCCCAAAACACTGAAGCTTTCTTT,CASSLAGASQNTEAFF
TRBV28,TRBD2,.,TRBJ2-5,TGTGCCAGCGCTGCACTAGCGGGAGGTTCAGAGACCCAGTACTTC,CASAALAGGSETQYF
TRBV18,TRBD1,.,TRBJ2-3,TGTGCCAGCTCACCACGGGTGGGACAGGGTCGCACAGATACGCAGTATTTT,CASSPRVGQGRTDTQYF
TRBV6-6,.,.,TRBJ2-5,TGTGCCAGCAAGGGGGAGTACCAAGAGACCCAGTACTTC,CASKGEYQETQYF
TRBV5-1,.,few,TRBJ1-2,TGCGCCAGCAGCGTTCTTCAGGGGACCGGCTACACCTTC,CASSVLQGTGYTF
TRBV29-1,.,few,TRBJ2-7,TGCAGCGTTGGGCAACAGGGAGGTCGCTACGAGCAGTACTTC,CSVGQQGGRYEQYF
TRBV7-2,.,few,TRBJ2-6,TGTGCCAGCAGCTTCAGCTCTGGGGCCAACGTCCTGACTTTC,CASSFSSGANVLTF
TRBV6-5,.,.,TRBJ2-3,TGTGCCAGCGCGGGAGATACGCAGTATTTT,CASAGDTQYF
TRBV5-1,.,.,TRBJ1-4,TGCGCCAGCAGCCCACAGGGAGAAAAACTGTTTTTT,CASSPQGEKLFF
TRBV18,.,.,TRBJ2-5,TGTGCCAGCTCACCGCCCGGGACTCAAGAGACCCAGTACTTC,CASSPPGTQETQYF
TRBV9,TRBD2,once,TRBJ2-4,TGTGCCAGCAGCGTAGGGGGGGGATCATTTCCCCACATTCAGTACTTC,CASSVGGGSFPHIQYF
TRBV2,TRBD2,few,TRBJ2-1,TGTGCCAGCAGTGAAGTCACTAGCGGGGCCAATGAGCAGTTCTTC,CASSEVTSGANEQFF
TRBV2,.,.,TRBJ2-4,TGTGCCAGCAACCAGGGTGCCAAAAACATTCAGTACTTC,CASNQGAKNIQYF